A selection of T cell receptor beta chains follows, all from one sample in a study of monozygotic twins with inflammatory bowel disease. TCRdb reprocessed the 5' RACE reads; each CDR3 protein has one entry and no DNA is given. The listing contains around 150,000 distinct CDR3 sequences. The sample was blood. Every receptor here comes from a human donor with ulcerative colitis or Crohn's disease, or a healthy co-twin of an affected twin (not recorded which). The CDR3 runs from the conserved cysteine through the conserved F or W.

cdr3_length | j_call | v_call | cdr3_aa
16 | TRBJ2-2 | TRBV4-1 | CASSPSGTGNTGELFF
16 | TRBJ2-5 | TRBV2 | CASSDPSGTPAETQYF
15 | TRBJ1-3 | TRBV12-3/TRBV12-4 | CASSSSGISGNTIYF
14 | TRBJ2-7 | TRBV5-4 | CASSSRDRGDEQYF
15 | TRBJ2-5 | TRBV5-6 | CASSSPSGRGETQYF
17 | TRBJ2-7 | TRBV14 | CASSQDQFRGNDGEQYF
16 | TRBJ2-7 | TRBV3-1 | CASSPSPRETGVEQYF
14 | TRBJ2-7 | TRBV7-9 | CASSPQAHSYEQYF
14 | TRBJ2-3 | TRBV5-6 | CASSSGSNTDTQYF
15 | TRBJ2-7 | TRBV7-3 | CASSAGWGKGDEQYF
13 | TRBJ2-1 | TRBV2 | CASSEAWGHEQFF
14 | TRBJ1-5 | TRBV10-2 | CASSTHQGNQPQHF
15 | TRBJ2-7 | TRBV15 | CATSRARGPSYEQYF